This T cell receptor beta chain was recorded in a study of blood T cell repertoires in COVID-19. On the study more broadly: PBMCs, B-cell-depleted T cells, or T cells provided the cDNA or gDNA that made up the material.

The CDR3 is made up of 16 amino acids. Germline V lookup: CDR1 LGHNA, CDR2 YNFKEQ. The ends were cut back, 4 bases at V and 3 bases at J, with 19 bases in the middle. Clones were read by immunoSEQ multiplex PCR, and TCRdb kept only the in-frame ones, dropping some. The sample carries approximately 330,000 clones, almost 90% recorded once. V is TRBV4-2 and J is TRBJ2-7; tentative D call: TRBD2 (7 bases). This clonotype originated in a middle-aged woman with COVID-19, enrolled during active disease. Sequences were obtained from peripheral blood. CDR3 in DNA: TGTGCCAGCAGCCGGGCCGGGGAGGGGGGCTACTACGAGCAGTACTTC. It yields the protein CASSRAGEGGYYEQYF.